The clone carrying this T cell receptor beta chain is medium-sized within its sample. The entry originates in a study of T cell changes during pregnancy in multiple sclerosis. The protocol was immunoSEQ multiplex PCR, while the TCRdb copy is restricted to in-frame clones and leaves out a portion. Of approximately 30,000 clones in the sample, about nine tenths were seen once. The source is a female donor with multiple sclerosis, enrolled in a pregnancy study. The sequences come from CD8+ T cells from peripheral blood mononuclear cells, collected in the first trimester of pregnancy.

CDR3 region: CASSRVGGTEAFF. CDR3 sequence (DNA): TGTGCCAGCAGCCGCGTCGGGGGGACTGAAGCTTTCTTT. The J gene is TRBJ1-1, the V gene TRBV7-3; D possibly corresponds to TRBD1 (5 bases). There are 13 residues in the CDR3. Germline V gene lookup returns CDR1 SGHTA and CDR2 FQGTGA. V lost 5 bases, J lost 5 bases, and 12 bases lay in between.